Detailed here is one TCR beta chain. Its antigen is not yet known. The junction does not match germline at one end; this may be a read error. CDR1 and CDR2 were assigned from the germline V gene as SGHAT and FQNNGV. From cysteine to phenylalanine, the CDR3 is 16 amino acids long. Of all the DNA, just the CDR3 is kept, 48 bases in frame from base 1. This sample is drawn from a study of tumor-infiltrating lymphocytes in primary liver carcinoma listed by TCRdb under 2017. Describing the broader study: Of the five patients (three men and two women, aged 30 to 69 years), four had hepatocellular carcinoma and one had combined HCC and intrahepatic cholangiocarcinoma. Tumors of the five patients were stage T1-T3 N0M0 with maximum diameters of about 4.2 to 10 cm. Samples yielded roughly 3.65 to 7.13 million productive TCRbeta reads; read depth did not differ significantly between tissue types. TCRbeta repertoire sequencing, expression microarrays and whole-exome sequencing were combined in the study across five regions of each liver tumor, with adjacent normal tissue and blood also included. A total of some 35 specimens from 5 patients underwent TCRbeta repertoire sequencing, comprising 25 tumor regions, 5 adjacent noncancerous liver tissues and 5 peripheral blood samples. Agilent mRNA microarray profiling was performed on the approximately 25 tumor region samples to relate TCRbeta repertoire diversity to the local molecular phenotype. Reproducibility between technical replicate repertoires was high, with correlation coefficients above 0.95 and mean shared-clone rates about 0.91.

Without any cell sorting, total RNA and DNA were extracted together from roughly 21-30 mg of bulk tissue using the AllPrep DNA/RNA mini kit. Between November 2015 and early 2016, about five patients in China with histopathologically diagnosed primary liver carcinoma had their tumors surgically resected. Chronic HBV infection was present in the patients, and the patients were treatment-naive at sampling. Five spatially separated regions were sampled per tumor: superior, inferior, left-lateral and right-lateral poles, plus the tumor centre. According to histology, viable tumor cells made up more than 85% of every tumor sample. Each fresh piece of tumor and adjacent tissue was cut in two, with one half stored in RNAlater at -80 degrees C and the other half sent for histology. TCRbeta-specific cDNA was reverse-transcribed from 500 ng total RNA using a constant-region primer and ProtoScript II reverse transcriptase. The TCRbeta libraries were prepared through three rounds of nested multiplex PCR following a slightly modified ARM-PCR procedure. Multiplex TRBV1-TRBV30 forward primers and a Cbeta reverse primer were used in the first two PCR rounds, each of which was run for approximately 9 cycles. Sample barcodes and Illumina adapters were added in a final 25-cycle PCR using Deep VentR polymerase. Before sequencing, amplicons between 200 and 500 bp were purified from gel using a QIAquick gel extraction kit. An Illumina HiSeq 2500 was used to sequence the TCRbeta amplicons, generating 250-bp paired-end reads. The authors' analysis ran thus. Quality trimming of reads was performed with Trimmomatic v0.33, and paired reads were merged with FLASH v1.2.11 so that full CDR3 sequences could be recovered. V, D and J germline segments were assigned to the rearranged TCRbeta sequences using MiGEC v1.2.1b. Clonotype statistics and Shannon-Wiener diversity indices were calculated with VDJtools v1.0.0. Except for diversity analysis, only each sample's 250 most abundant clonotypes were used in subsequent analyses to reduce sampling bias. TCRdb reprocessed the public reads (quality trimming at Q25 with fastp, clone calling with MiXCR) and kept in-frame beta chains. Entries that share a CDR3 protein sequence are merged under the most common genes and DNA. The V and J calls were determined by TCRdb, not by the authors. In all, the sample holds about 54,000 distinct CDR3 sequences, and about 80% of those were seen once. The ten top clones hold roughly 25% of the sample.

The investigation overall reported the following: Pairs of tumor regions showed greater repertoire overlap (mean roughly 35%) than tumor-adjacent pairs (approximately 17%) or tumor-blood pairs (around 15%), which is consistent with antigen-driven expansion. Because only the TCR beta chain was sequenced and unpaired alpha chains were not captured, true repertoire diversity is likely underestimated. Only about 8-24% of top clones were present in all five regions of a tumor, suggesting spatial heterogeneity of tumor-infiltrating T cells. The top 250 clones made up a significantly larger repertoire fraction in tumors than in blood (p = 0.039). With just four or five patients in the study, the authors point out that the findings should be validated in a larger study. Because the samples were bulk and unsorted, CD4+ and CD8+ T cell repertoires could not be compared.

The specimen was liver tumor tissue from sampling region 2. What this sample's cell subset or site label stands for: tumor region T2, inferior pole. This TCR was sampled from a man aged 40-49 years with primary liver carcinoma and hepatitis B virus infection. The chain is assembled from TRBV11-2 and TRBJ2-1; 8 junctional bases match TRBD2. At the DNA level, the sequence is TGTGCCAGCAGCTTTCGACCAGCGGGAGATTTCAATGAACAGCTCTTC. Its translation is CASSFRPAGDFNEQLF.